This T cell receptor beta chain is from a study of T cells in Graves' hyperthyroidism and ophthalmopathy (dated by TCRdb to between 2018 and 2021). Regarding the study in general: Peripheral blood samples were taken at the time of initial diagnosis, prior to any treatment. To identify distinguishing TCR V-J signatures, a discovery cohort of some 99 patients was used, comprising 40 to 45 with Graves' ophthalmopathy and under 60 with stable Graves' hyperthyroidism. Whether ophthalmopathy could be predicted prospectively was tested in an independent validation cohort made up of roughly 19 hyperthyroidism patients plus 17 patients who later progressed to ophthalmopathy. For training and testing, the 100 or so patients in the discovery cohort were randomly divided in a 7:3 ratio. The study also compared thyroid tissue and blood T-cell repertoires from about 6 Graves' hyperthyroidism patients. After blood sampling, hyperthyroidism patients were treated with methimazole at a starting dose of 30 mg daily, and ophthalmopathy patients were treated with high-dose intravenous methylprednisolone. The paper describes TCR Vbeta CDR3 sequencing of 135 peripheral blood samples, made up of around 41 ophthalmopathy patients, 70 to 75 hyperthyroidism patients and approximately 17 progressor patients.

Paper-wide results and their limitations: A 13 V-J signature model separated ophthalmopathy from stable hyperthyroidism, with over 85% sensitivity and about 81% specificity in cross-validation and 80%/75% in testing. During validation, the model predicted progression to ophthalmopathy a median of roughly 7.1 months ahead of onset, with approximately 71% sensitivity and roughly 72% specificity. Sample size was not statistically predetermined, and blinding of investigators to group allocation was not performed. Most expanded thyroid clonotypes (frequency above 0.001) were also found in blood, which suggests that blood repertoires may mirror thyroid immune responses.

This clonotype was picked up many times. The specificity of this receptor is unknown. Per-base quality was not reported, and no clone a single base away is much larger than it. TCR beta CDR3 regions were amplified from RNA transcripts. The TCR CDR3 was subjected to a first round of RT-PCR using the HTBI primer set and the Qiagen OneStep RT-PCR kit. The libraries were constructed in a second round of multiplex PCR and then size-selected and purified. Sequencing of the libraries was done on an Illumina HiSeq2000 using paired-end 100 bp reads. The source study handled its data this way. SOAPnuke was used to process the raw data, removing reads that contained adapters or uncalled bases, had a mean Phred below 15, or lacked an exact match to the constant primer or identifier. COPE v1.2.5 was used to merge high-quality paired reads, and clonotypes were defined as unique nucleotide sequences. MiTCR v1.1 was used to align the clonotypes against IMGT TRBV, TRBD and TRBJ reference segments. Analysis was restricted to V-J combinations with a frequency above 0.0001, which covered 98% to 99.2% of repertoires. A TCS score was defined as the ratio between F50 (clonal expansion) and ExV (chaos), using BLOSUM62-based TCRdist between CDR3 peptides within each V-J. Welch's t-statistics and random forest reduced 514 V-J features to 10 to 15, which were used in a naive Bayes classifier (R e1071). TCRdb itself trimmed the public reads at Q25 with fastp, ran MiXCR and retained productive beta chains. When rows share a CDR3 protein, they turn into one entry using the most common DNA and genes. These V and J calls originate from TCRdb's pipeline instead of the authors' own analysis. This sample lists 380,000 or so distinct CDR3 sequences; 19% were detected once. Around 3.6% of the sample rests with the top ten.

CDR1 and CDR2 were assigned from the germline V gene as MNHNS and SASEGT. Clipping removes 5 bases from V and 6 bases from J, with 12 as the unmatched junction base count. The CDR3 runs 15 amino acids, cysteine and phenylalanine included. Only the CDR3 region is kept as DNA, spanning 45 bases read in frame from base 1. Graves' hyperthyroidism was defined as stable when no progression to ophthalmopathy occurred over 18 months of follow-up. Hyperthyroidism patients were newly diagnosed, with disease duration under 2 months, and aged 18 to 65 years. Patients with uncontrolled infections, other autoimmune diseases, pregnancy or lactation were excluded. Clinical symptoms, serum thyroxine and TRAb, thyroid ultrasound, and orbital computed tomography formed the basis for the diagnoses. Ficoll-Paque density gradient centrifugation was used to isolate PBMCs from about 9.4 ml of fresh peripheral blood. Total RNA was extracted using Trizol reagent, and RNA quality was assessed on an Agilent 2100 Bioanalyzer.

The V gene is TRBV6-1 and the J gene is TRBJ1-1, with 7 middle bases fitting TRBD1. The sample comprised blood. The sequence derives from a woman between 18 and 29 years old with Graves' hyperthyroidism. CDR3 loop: CASSPGGTRTAEAFF. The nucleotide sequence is TGTGCCAGCAGTCCAGGGGGAACGAGGACTGCTGAAGCTTTCTTT.